The 27 T cell receptor beta chains below come from one sample, sequenced in a study of blood T cell repertoires in COVID-19. TCRdb keeps only in-frame clones here, not all; method: immunoSEQ multiplex PCR. The table shows a few hundred thousand clones, with 90% occurring only once. Sample: peripheral blood. The receptors were sampled from a woman between 40 and 55 years old with acute or convalescent COVID-19.

The chain combines TRBV18 with TRBJ1-4; TRBD1 might be the D (6 bases). V lost 4 bases to trimming and J lost 1 base, with 10 bases between them. The CDR3 covers 15 residues. CDR1 and CDR2 (germline): KGHSH, LQKENI. The CDR3 region is CASSRTQGTNEKLFF. The DNA for the CDR3 is TGTGCCAGCTCACGGACACAGGGAACTAATGAAAAACTGTTTTTT.

The V call is TRBV12-5, the J call TRBJ1-3; possibly TRBD1 for D (5 bases). V was shortened by 2 bases and J by 4 bases, with 18 bases between the two germline ends. The CDR3 covers 17 residues. In germline, CDR1 is LGHNT, CDR2 FRNRAP. DNA of the CDR3: TGTGCTAGTGGTTTGCCCCCGGGACTCCGGGTGGGAAACACCATATATTTT. This gives the protein CASGLPPGLRVGNTIYF.

This chain uses TRBV7-9 with TRBJ1-1, with 9 positions matching TRBD1. V shed 5 bases and J 1 base; nucleotides not matched to a gene: 8. There are 16 residues in the CDR3. The germline CDR1 and CDR2 sequences are SEHNR and FQNEAQ (reference sequence). CDR3 nucleotide sequence: TGTGCCAGCAGCAAAGCGAGGACAGGGGCGAACACTGAAGCTTTCTTT. As protein: CASSKARTGANTEAFF. The whole variable domain, remainder taken from reference TRBV7-9 and TRBJ1-1, is DTGVSQNPRHKITKRGQNVTFRCDPISEHNRLYWYRQTLGQGPEFLTYFQNEAQLEKSRLLSDRFSAERPKGSFSTLEIQRTEQGDSAMYLCASSKARTGANTEAFFGQGTRLTVV.

This chain joins TRBV12-5 and TRBJ1-1; 9 nucleotides align to TRBD1. The germline CDR1 and CDR2 sequences are LGHNT and FRNRAP. This CDR3 is 11 amino acids long. The CDR3 DNA reads as TGTGCGGGACAGGGGAACACTGAAGCTTTCTTT. Translation: CAGQGNTEAFF.

The chain has TRBV9 and TRBJ2-1; 7 bases are a match to TRBD2. The CDR3 runs to 15 residues. V gave up 4 bases and J gave up 3 bases; unmatched junction bases: 7. Germline V gene lookup returns CDR1 SGDLS and CDR2 YYNGEE. The CDR3 loop is CASSRAGEFYNEQFF. CDR3 DNA sequence: TGTGCCAGCAGCCGGGCGGGGGAGTTCTACAATGAGCAGTTCTTC.

This chain connects TRBV5-6 to TRBJ1-6; TRBD1 is a possible D gene (6 bases). CDR3 length: 14 residues. V was shortened by 2 bases and J by 7 bases, with 10 bases between the two germline ends. Germline V gives CDR1 SGHDT, CDR2 YYEEEE. The CDR3 region has the DNA TGTGCCAGCAGCTTACAGGGACGGAATTCACCCCTCCACTTT. Amino acid sequence: CASSLQGRNSPLHF.

The chain has TRBV9 and TRBJ2-5, with 10 nucleotides matching TRBD1. There are 17 residues in the CDR3. The germline V gene encodes CDR1 SGDLS and CDR2 YYNGEE. V shed 3 bases and J 4 bases; nucleotides not matched to a gene: 12. This chain's CDR3 is CASSAAGTGDLRETQYF. The CDR3 DNA is TGTGCCAGCAGCGCCGCCGGGACAGGGGATTTAAGAGAGACCCAGTACTTC.

The chain combines TRBV6-1 with TRBJ1-2; 7 bases map to TRBD1. The CDR3 extends over 13 amino acids. Germline loops: CDR1 MNHNS, CDR2 SASEGT. V was clipped by 2 bases and J by 4 bases; unmatched bases: 1. The chain's CDR3 is CASSEPGGYGYTF. The CDR3 coding sequence is TGTGCCAGCAGTGAACCAGGGGGCTATGGCTACACCTTC.

The chain carries TRBV2 and TRBJ1-3; 7 bases line up with TRBD1. Trimming removed 7 bases from V and 2 bases from J; junction bases left unmatched: 2. Germline V gives CDR1 SNHLY, CDR2 FYNNEI. CDR3 length: 13 residues. CDR3 protein: CASTGTAGNTIYF. CDR3 DNA: TGTGCCAGCACCGGGACAGCTGGAAACACCATATATTTT.

The rearrangement uses TRBV2 and TRBJ1-5, with TRBD1 as a possible D gene (5 bases). The ends were cut back, 6 bases at V and 2 bases at J, with 11 bases in the middle. CDR1 is SNHLY, CDR2 FYNNEI, per germline. The CDR3 is 14 amino acids. The CDR3, as DNA: TGTGCCAGCAGCTCAGGGTTTGGCAATCAGCCCCAGCATTTT. Encoded protein: CASSSGFGNQPQHF.

J is TRBJ1-1 and V is TRBV16; a weak D match, TRBD1 (5 bases). In germline, CDR1 is KGHSY, CDR2 FQNENV. Trimming cost V 3 bases and J 5 bases, with 10 bases left between them. The length of the CDR3 is 13 residues. Here the CDR3 DNA reads TGTGCCAGCAGCCATGGGGGGACGACTGAAGCTTTCTTT. Encoded protein: CASSHGGTTEAFF.

The chain carries TRBV27 and TRBJ2-1; 9 bases align to TRBD1. The CDR3 extends over 15 amino acids. V lost 2 bases to trimming and J lost 4 bases; unmatched junction nucleotides: 3. CDR1 and CDR2 (germline): MNHEY, SMNVEV (reference sequence). As DNA, the CDR3 is TGTGCCAGCAGTTTAGGGACAGGGAGTTACAATGAGCAGTTCTTC. Its protein product is CASSLGTGSYNEQFF.

This clone was found once. The rearrangement links TRBV19 to TRBJ1-2; no reliable D call. V shed 0 bases and J shed 1 base, with 9 bases lying between them. The germline CDR1 and CDR2 sequences are LNHDA and SQIVND (reference sequence). CDR3 length: 15 residues. The CDR3 coding sequence is TGTGCCAGTAGTATAGATTCCGTAATTAACTATGGCTACACCTTC. It specifies CASSIDSVINYGYTF.

This chain links TRBV6-6 with TRBJ2-5; D gene uncertain. This CDR3 has 12 residues. Per germline, CDR1 MNHNY and CDR2 SVGAGI (reference sequence). V was cut by 4 bases and J by 3 bases, with 6 bases left in between. CDR3: CASSLTEETQYF. The CDR3 nucleotides read TGTGCCAGCAGTTTAACGGAAGAGACCCAGTACTTC.

The chain links TRBV2 to TRBJ1-6; tentatively, D is TRBD1 (5 bases). Germline lookup yields CDR1 SNHLY and CDR2 FYNNEI. V gave up 7 bases and J gave up 3 bases, with 13 bases separating them. This CDR3 has 15 amino acids. The CDR3 sequence is CASKQGQGYNSPLHF. CDR3 bases: TGTGCCAGCAAACAAGGGCAGGGCTATAATTCACCCCTCCACTTT.

The chain joins TRBV6-4 to TRBJ2-2; TRBD1 agrees at 8 bases. The CDR3 contains 13 residues. Germline values: CDR1 MRHNA, CDR2 SNTAGT. Trimming took 5 bases from V and 7 from J; bases not matched to a gene: 3. CDR3 residues: CASSKTGVGELFF. The CDR3 nucleotides are TGTGCCAGCAGTAAGACAGGGGTCGGGGAGCTGTTTTTT.

The chain employs TRBV20-1 and TRBJ2-7; 7 bases line up with TRBD1. This CDR3 is built from 11 residues. CDR1 is DFQATT and CDR2 is SNEGSKA in the germline V gene (reference sequence). Trimming at V came to 6 bases and at J to 5 bases, leaving 4 bases not matched to a gene. The CDR3 loop is CSARQGNEQYV. For the CDR3, the DNA is TGCAGTGCCAGACAGGGAAACGAGCAGTACGTC.

V usage is TRBV23-1 and J usage is TRBJ2-7; TRBD2 might be the D (6 bases). TRBV23-1 has ORF status, its function being uncertain. V was shortened by 3 bases and J by 6 bases, with 18 bases between the two germline ends. CDR3 size: 15 residues. The CDR3 DNA sequence: TGCGCCAGCAGTCAGGAGGACAAGGGAGCGGGCGAGCAGTACGTC. Its protein product is CASSQEDKGAGEQYV.

In its sample, this clone was seen a few times. This chain connects TRBV7-2 to TRBJ1-6; maybe TRBD1 (6 bases). CDR3 length equals 15 residues. Trimming removed 5 bases at V and 8 bases at J, with 16 bases between. The germline V gene encodes CDR1 SGHTA and CDR2 FQGNSA. The CDR3 region is CASSRGQGRDSPLHF. CDR3 DNA: TGTGCCAGCAGCCGGGGCCAGGGGAGGGATTCACCCCTCCACTTT.

The chain couples TRBV4-1 to TRBJ2-6, with 7 bases lining up with TRBD1. The CDR3 extends over 20 amino acids. Germline trimming cut 0 bases from V and 0 bases from J; bases unmatched to any gene: 11. CDR1 and CDR2 (germline): MGHRA, YSYEKL. The chain's CDR3 is CASSQEFGRDSASGANVLTF. Written as DNA, the CDR3 is TGCGCCAGCAGCCAAGAGTTTGGTCGGGACAGTGCCTCTGGGGCCAACGTCCTGACTTTC.

Here the CDR3 DNA reads TGTGCCAGCTCAGCAGGGAAAACTGAAGCTTTCTTT. Translated, it gives CASSAGKTEAFF. The V gene is TRBV7-9, the J gene TRBJ1-1; D perhaps matches TRBD1 (5 bases). V dropped 8 bases and J dropped 5 bases, with 12 bases sitting between them. This CDR3 has 12 residues. CDR1 is SEHNR, CDR2 FQNEAQ, per germline (reference sequence).

This rearrangement joins TRBV5-1 to TRBJ1-1; TRBD1 matches at 10 bases. Germline CDR1 is SGHRS and CDR2 is YFSETQ. The length of the CDR3 is 17 residues. Trimming at V came to 4 bases and at J to 2 bases, leaving 11 bases not matched to a gene. Here the CDR3 reads CASSTTGGNFVNTEAFF. The CDR3 DNA is TGCGCCAGCAGCACGACAGGGGGCAATTTTGTAAACACTGAAGCTTTCTTT.

The rearrangement uses TRBV19 and TRBJ2-3; 7 bases are a match to TRBD2. The ends lost 1 base at V and 1 base at J; junction bases unmatched: 8. This CDR3 is 17 amino acids long. Germline-derived CDR1 and CDR2 are LNHDA and SQIVND (reference sequence). The CDR3 region has the DNA TGTGCCAGTAGTATAGGGGAGGGCGGCGCGGGCACAGATACGCAGTATTTT. It specifies CASSIGEGGAGTDTQYF.

The chain employs TRBV6-5 and TRBJ1-1, with 7 positions matching TRBD1. The trim removed 7 bases at V and 1 base at J, leaving 6 bases unmatched. Per germline, CDR1 MNHEY and CDR2 SVGAGI. The CDR3 totals 14 residues. CDR3 loop: CASNPGTANTEAFF. The CDR3 bases are TGTGCCAGCAACCCTGGGACAGCGAACACTGAAGCTTTCTTT.

CDR3 bases: TGTGCCAGCAGCTTATCAGGGGCTTCTGGAAACACCATATATTTT. Protein: CASSLSGASGNTIYF. The rearrangement joins TRBV7-9 to TRBJ1-3; tentative D call: TRBD1 (6 bases). The CDR3 totals 15 residues. Germline V gene sequence: CDR1 SEHNR, CDR2 FQNEAQ (reference sequence). Trimming took 2 bases from V and 1 from J, leaving 9 bases between them.

V is TRBV12-3 or TRBV12-4 and J is TRBJ2-7; D is undetermined. The CDR3 runs 12 residues. V was pared by 1 base and J by 6 bases, with 7 bases between. The CDR3: CASSLGGREQYV. The DNA for the CDR3 is TGTGCCAGCAGTTTAGGAGGCCGCGAGCAGTACGTC.

The rearrangement uses TRBV3-1 (or the pseudogene TRBV3-2) and TRBJ1-3; D remains unclear. The V gene lost 1 base and the J gene lost 9 bases, with 4 bases spanning the gap. The CDR3 runs to 11 residues. Per the germline V gene, CDR1 is LGHDT and CDR2 is YNNKEL (reference sequence). CDR3: CASSQAGTIYF. CDR3 in DNA: TGTGCCAGCAGCCAAGCGGGCACCATATATTTT.